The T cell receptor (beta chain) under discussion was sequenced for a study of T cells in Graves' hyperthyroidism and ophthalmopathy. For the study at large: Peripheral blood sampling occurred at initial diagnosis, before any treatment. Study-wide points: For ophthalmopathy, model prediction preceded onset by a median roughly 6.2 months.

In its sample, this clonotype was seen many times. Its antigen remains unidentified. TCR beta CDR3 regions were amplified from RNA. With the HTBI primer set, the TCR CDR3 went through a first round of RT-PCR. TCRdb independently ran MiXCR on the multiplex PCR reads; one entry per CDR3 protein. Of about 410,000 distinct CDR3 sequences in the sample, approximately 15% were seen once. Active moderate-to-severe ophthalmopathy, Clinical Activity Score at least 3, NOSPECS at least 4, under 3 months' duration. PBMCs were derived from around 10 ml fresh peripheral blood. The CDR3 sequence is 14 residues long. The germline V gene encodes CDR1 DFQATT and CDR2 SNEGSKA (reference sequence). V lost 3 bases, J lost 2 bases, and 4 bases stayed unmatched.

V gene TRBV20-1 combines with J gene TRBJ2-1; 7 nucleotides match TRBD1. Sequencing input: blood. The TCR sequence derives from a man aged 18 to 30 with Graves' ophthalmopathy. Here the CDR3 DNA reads TGCAGTGCTAGTGGGCAGGGGGCCTACAATGAGCAGTTCTTC. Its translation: CSASGQGAYNEQFF.